This T cell receptor beta chain was found in a study of shared clonotypes between healthy human individuals. As for this clone: Its specificity is not known.

None of the donors, who were healthy HIV-negative adults, had recently had acute infections or vaccinations. In the CD4+ fraction, cells were divided into CD45RA+ naive and CD45RA-negative memory subsets. Study results and limitations: Represented diversity (both genetic and exposure-history) was limited by the small number of donors.

Produced via immunoSEQ multiplex PCR; TCRdb's table is partial and in-frame only. The repertoire consists of 2 million to 2.5 million clones, with 85% to 95% occurring once and the leading ten covering approximately 0.39%. The CDR3 runs 16 residues. Germline V gene sequence: CDR1 LNHNV, CDR2 YYDKDF (reference sequence). The germline V and J ends were trimmed by 0 bases and 6 bases, with 15 bases remaining between them. This receptor was identified in a man aged 18 to 30 in good health. Some clones in this sample may be carry-over from other donors' samples. Sequences were obtained from naive CD4+ T cells from PBMCs. Described subset: CD45RA+ positively selected. V is TRBV15 and J is TRBJ1-5; D is unclear. CDR3 DNA: TGTGCCACCAGCAGAGATCCGACGGCCCCCCCTCAGCCCCAGCATTTT. It codes for CATSRDPTAPPQPQHF.